This T cell receptor beta chain originates from a study of graft-versus-host responses after intestinal transplantation. This clone occurred a few times. Germline V lookup: CDR1 MDHEN, CDR2 SYDVKM. The CDR3 contains 16 residues. V dropped 3 bases and J dropped 7; count of bases not matched to a gene: 7. TCRdb's table, derived via immunoSEQ multiplex PCR, lists solely in-frame clones and lacks some. Here the sample spans more than 12,000 clones, approximately 33% being singletons. The input for sequencing was alloreactive CD4+ T cells from a mixed lymphocyte reaction culture, taken before intestinal transplant. The subset here: CFSE-low proliferating T cells sorted from approximately 6-day pre-transplant mixed lymphocyte reaction (GvH or HvG direction). The genes are TRBV28 and TRBJ1-4; 11 positions match TRBD1. This sequence was found in a human patient who received an intestinal transplant. CDR3 residues: CASSLIFGTGGEKLFF. The DNA for the CDR3 is TGTGCCAGCAGTTTGATTTTTGGGACAGGGGGTGAAAAACTGTTTTTT.